This T cell receptor beta chain derives from a study of blood T cell repertoires in COVID-19 (dated by TCRdb to 2020 to 2022). About the investigation overall: Samples covering the acute and convalescent phases of COVID-19 were provided by collaborators in the United States, Italy and Spain. The prospective study material was composed of cDNA or gDNA derived from T cells, B-cell-depleted T cells, or PBMCs. Deeply sampled blood TCRbeta repertoires from subjects exposed to, actively infected with, or recovered from COVID-19 were included in the dataset. The repertoires were made available in a free public database intended to serve as a resource for research on the immune response to SARS-CoV-2. The samples were drawn from two sources: the first 160 participants of the ongoing ImmuneRACE study, and 1,000 to 1,500 subjects contributed by 6 global collaborators. The sample metadata nearly always contained a de-identified subject ID, COVID-19 status, age in years and sex. Where available, HLA class I and class II types were taken from metadata supplied by the sample provider and were not determined by assay-based typing. On the study overall, not on this receptor specifically: How much clinical and demographic metadata was included differed by source and by participant, and the metadata was provided uncurated.

At one collaborating source in Seattle, patients were enrolled during active infection and were followed longitudinally through the course of disease. Whole blood was collected in K2EDTA tubes by collaborating institutions according to the institutions' own protocols. For TCRbeta analysis, collaborators shipped samples in one of three forms: frozen whole blood, isolated PBMCs, or DNA extracted from either of those sample types. Note on this clone: Its antigen remains unidentified. Base qualities are not at hand, and no much larger clone is one base apart.

TCRbeta CDR3 regions were amplified from genomic DNA by means of the immunoSEQ Assay, a bias-controlled multiplex PCR. In the original analysis: Within the assay, amplification of reference gene primers was used to estimate how many nucleated cells each sample contained. To quantify the absolute abundance of each unique TCRbeta CDR3 rearrangement, sequence reads were collapsed and filtered. Productive Simpson clonality was computed per sample as the square root of Simpson's diversity index over productive rearrangements. The immuneACCESS repertoire file appears here via TCRdb, limited to in-frame rearrangements. These files lack a portion of the clones; in checked studies, under half of the deficit traces to unresolved V genes, and the cause of the others is not known. V, J and clone size were drawn from that table, and D and trimming were deduced from the DNA. Here the sample has about 300,000 clones; approximately 84% occur a single time. The ten biggest clones cover around 1.6% of the sample.

The sample consisted of peripheral blood. The clonotype comes from a human donor with COVID-19, enrolled during active disease. The donor label of this sample is uncertain.

The CDR3 protein sequence reads: CASRRTSGSPSYEQYF. The DNA sequence reads TGTGCCAGCAGGCGGACTAGCGGAAGCCCCTCCTACGAGCAGTACTTC. This sequence uses TRBV28 and TRBJ2-7, and 10 bases in between align with TRBD2. CDR1 and CDR2 are read off the germline V gene as MDHEN and SYDVKM. Clipping removes 6 bases from V and 0 bases from J, with 8 as the unmatched junction base count. The CDR3 covers 16 residues, taking in both the cysteine and the phenylalanine. Kept here is only the CDR3 DNA, which spans 48 bases and is read in frame from base 1.